This T cell receptor beta chain emerged from a study of blood T cells in healthy people across ages. Through a sample-barcoded 5' primer and a J-beta primer mix, a second PCR was run for roughly 7 to 11 cycles. TCRdb analysed the 5' RACE reads with MiXCR anew, one entry per CDR3 protein. The table shows around 800,000 distinct CDR3 sequences, with 25% to 30% occurring only once. The V gene's germline CDR1 is MNHEY and CDR2 SVGAGI. The CDR3 covers 16 residues. V lost 5 bases and J lost 12; bases outside the gene matches: 15. This sample also appeared in a second study, on T cells of mothers and their children.

The receptor was derived from a boy between 10 and 17 years old in good health. Material for sequencing was blood. The V gene is TRBV6-5, the J gene TRBJ2-4; 11 bases are a match to TRBD2. The CDR3 here is CASSLSSGGSQGDQYF. The CDR3 DNA reads as TGTGCCAGCAGTCTCTCTAGCGGGGGGTCCCAGGGAGATCAGTACTTC.